This T cell receptor beta chain is drawn from a study of T cells in Graves' hyperthyroidism and ophthalmopathy. Newly diagnosed hyperthyroidism, duration under 2 months, in patients aged 18 to 65. There were TCR beta CDR3 regions amplified from RNA transcripts. The HTBI primer set served for first-round RT-PCR of the TCR CDR3. TCRdb recomputed calls from the multiplex PCR reads with MiXCR, one row per CDR3 protein. The sample carries 550,000 to 800,000 distinct CDR3 sequences, 16% recorded once. This clonotype appeared a few times. What it binds is unknown. There are 16 residues in the CDR3. CDR1 is MNHNS, CDR2 SASEGT, per germline. Trimming took off 5 bases at V and 1 base at J, with 15 bases between the two ends. Study outcomes and limitations: Ophthalmopathy, as predicted by the model, came a median 6.5 months after the prediction.

The receptor's source is a man younger than 35 with Graves' hyperthyroidism. Sequencing input: blood. The rearrangement joins TRBV6-1 to TRBJ1-3; a weak D match, TRBD1 (6 bases). CDR3 nucleotide sequence: TGTGCCAGCAGTCCCTGGACAGTAGAGTCTGGAAACACCATATATTTT. This codes for CASSPWTVESGNTIYF.